The clone carrying this T cell receptor beta chain has just one count. This sample is drawn from a study of blood T cell repertoires in COVID-19. Study details: Sources were T cells, B-cell-depleted T cells, or PBMCs; the material itself was cDNA or gDNA.

Trimming took off 3 bases at V and 11 bases at J, with 19 bases between the two ends. Germline assignment: CDR1 MNHEY and CDR2 SMNVEV (reference sequence). This CDR3 region has 14 residues. Participants had their cohort set by participant-reported clinical history. Sequenced by immunoSEQ multiplex PCR; TCRdb stores in-frame clones only, minus some. The sample includes fewer than 300,000 clones, approximately 84% of them seen just once. The sample taken for sequencing was PBMCs or T cells enriched from blood (not recorded which). The source is a man aged 18 to 30 who had recovered from COVID-19. This chain links TRBV27 with TRBJ1-1; D ambiguous. The CDR3 nucleotides are TGTGCCAGCAGTTTGGGTCCCCCTTCAGGAACGGCTTTCTTT. Translation: CASSLGPPSGTAFF.